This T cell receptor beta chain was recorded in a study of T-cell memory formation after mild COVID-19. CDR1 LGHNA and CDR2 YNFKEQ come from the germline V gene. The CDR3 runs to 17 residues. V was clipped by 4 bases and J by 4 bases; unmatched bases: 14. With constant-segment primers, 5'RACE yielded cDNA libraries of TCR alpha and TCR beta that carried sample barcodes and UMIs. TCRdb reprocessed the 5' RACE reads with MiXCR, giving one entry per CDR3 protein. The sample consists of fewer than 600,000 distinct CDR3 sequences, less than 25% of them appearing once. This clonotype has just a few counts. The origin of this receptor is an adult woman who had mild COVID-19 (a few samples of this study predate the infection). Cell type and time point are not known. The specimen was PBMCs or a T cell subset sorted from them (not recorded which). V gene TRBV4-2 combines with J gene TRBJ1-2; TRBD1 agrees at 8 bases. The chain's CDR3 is CASSLQGAREPFYGYTF. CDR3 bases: TGTGCCAGCAGCCTTCAGGGGGCGAGAGAACCTTTCTATGGCTACACCTTC.